This T cell receptor beta chain was documented in a study of T cell changes during pregnancy in multiple sclerosis. Germline V gives CDR1 SGHTS, CDR2 YDEGEE. The CDR3 is 15 amino acids. V lost 4 bases and J 6 bases, leaving 16 bases between the germline ends. Method: immunoSEQ multiplex PCR; TCRdb's copy keeps in-frame clones and lacks some. Among tens of thousands of clones, approximately 92% were seen once, and the ten largest hold roughly 2.8%. The chain employs TRBV5-8 and TRBJ2-2, with unresolved D. This TCR derives from a female donor in good health, enrolled as a control in a pregnancy study. Material: peripheral blood, obtained in the third trimester of pregnancy. The CDR3 bases are TGTGCCAGCAGCCCCATGCGGTTAATTGCCGGGGAGCTGTTTTTT. Translating gives CASSPMRLIAGELFF.